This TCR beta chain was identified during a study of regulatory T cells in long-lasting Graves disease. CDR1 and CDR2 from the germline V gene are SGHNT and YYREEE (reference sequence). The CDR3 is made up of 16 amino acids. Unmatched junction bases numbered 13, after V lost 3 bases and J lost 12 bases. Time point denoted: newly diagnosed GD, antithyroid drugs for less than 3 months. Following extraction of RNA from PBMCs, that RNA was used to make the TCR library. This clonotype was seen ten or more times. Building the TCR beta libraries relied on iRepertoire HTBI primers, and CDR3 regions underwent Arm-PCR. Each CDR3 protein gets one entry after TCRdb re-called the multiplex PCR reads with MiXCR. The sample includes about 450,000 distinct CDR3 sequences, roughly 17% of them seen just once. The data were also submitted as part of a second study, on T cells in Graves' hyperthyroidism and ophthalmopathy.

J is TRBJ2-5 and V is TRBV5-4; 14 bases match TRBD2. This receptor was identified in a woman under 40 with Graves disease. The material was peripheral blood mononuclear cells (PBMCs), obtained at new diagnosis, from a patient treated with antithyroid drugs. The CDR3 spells CASSSPGTSGSVGEYF. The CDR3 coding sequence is TGTGCCAGCAGCTCCCCTGGGACTAGCGGGAGTGTGGGGGAGTACTTC.